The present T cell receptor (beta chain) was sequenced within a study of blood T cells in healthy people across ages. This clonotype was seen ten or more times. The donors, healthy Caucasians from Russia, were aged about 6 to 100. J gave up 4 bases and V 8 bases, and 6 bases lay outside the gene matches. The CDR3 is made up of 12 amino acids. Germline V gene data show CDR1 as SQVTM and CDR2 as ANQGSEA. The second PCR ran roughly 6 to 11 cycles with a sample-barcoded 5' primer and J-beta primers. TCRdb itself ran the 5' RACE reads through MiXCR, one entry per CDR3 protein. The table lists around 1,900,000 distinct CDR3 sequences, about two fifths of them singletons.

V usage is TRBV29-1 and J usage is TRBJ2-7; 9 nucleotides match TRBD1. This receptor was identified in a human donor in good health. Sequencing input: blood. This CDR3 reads CSSGQGPYEQYF. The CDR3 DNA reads TGCAGCTCGGGACAGGGCCCTTACGAGCAGTACTTC.